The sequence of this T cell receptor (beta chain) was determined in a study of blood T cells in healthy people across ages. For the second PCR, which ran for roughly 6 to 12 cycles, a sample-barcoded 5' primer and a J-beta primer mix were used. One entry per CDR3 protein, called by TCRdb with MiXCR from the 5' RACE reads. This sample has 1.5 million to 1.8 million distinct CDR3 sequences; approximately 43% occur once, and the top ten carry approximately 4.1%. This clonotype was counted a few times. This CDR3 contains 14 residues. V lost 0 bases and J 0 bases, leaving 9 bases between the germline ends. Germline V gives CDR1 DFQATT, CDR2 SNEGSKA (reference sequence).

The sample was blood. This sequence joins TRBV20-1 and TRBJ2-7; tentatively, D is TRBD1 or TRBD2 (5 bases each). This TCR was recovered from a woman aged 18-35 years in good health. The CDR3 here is CSARERGTSYEQYF. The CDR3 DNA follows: TGCAGTGCTAGAGAGCGAGGGACCTCCTACGAGCAGTACTTC.